The source of this T cell receptor (beta chain) is a study of blood T cell repertoires in COVID-19 (dated by TCRdb to 2020 to 2021). Describing the broader study: Samples from collaborators originated in the United States, Italy and Spain and spanned both the acute and convalescent phases of COVID-19. The samples were drawn from the first 160 participants of the ongoing ImmuneRACE study and from 1,200 or so subjects provided by 6 global collaborators. Nearly every sample came with metadata listing a de-identified subject ID, COVID-19 status, age in years and sex. The dataset comprised deeply sampled blood TCRbeta repertoires from subjects exposed to, actively infected with, or recovered from COVID-19. The repertoires were made available in a free public database intended to serve as a resource for research on the immune response to SARS-CoV-2. Where available, HLA class I and class II types were taken from metadata supplied by the sample provider and were not determined by assay-based typing. The prospective study material was composed of cDNA or gDNA derived from T cells, B-cell-depleted T cells, or PBMCs. The paper as a whole reports these results and caveats: The quantity of clinical and demographic metadata differed by source and by participant and was supplied without curation.

In the prospective study, participants were roughly 18 to 95 years old, resided in about two dozen geographic areas of the United States, and were enrolled through a virtual design. To assign participants to cohorts, the prospective study relied on clinical history that participants themselves reported in a screening survey and a study questionnaire. ImmuneRACE Cohort 3 recovered participants were defined by two consecutive negative NP/OP PCR tests, healthcare professional clearance, or symptom resolution. In the prospective study, whole blood, serum and a nasopharyngeal or oropharyngeal swab were collected from each participant by mobile phlebotomists. Over a roughly 2-month period, participants in the prospective study had the option of providing additional blood draws and questionnaires. Before DNA extraction, blood samples from the prospective study were shipped at room temperature or frozen.

Note on this clone: The antigen this receptor binds is unknown. Base quality data are lacking; no much larger clone is found one base away.

Sequences SGHAT (CDR1) and FQDESV (CDR2) are obtained from the germline V gene (reference sequence). The CDR3 starts with the cysteine, ends with the phenylalanine, and has 16 residues. Only the CDR3 DNA is retained, 48 bases long and in frame from the first base. V and J are trimmed by 5 bases and 4 bases, and the gene matches miss 10 bases of the junction. TCRbeta CDR3 regions were amplified from genomic DNA by means of the immunoSEQ Assay, a bias-controlled multiplex PCR. In the paper's pipeline: The number of nucleated cells in each sample was estimated by amplification of reference gene primers within the assay. To quantify the absolute abundance of each unique TCRbeta CDR3 rearrangement, sequence reads were collapsed and filtered. For each sample, productive Simpson clonality was calculated as the square root of Simpson's diversity index across productive rearrangements. The immuneACCESS repertoire file appears here via TCRdb, limited to in-frame rearrangements. These files lack a portion of the clones; in checked studies, under half of the deficit traces to unresolved V genes, and the cause of the others is not known. V and J calls and clone size follow that table, whereas D and trimming were derived from the DNA. The sample table holds hundreds of thousands of clones, of which 80% to 90% were seen once. The ten largest account for roughly 2.2% of the sample.

The specimen was PBMCs or T cells enriched from blood (not recorded which). The V gene is TRBV11-1 and the J gene is TRBJ2-1, and TRBD2 matches 8 of the central bases. The TCR originated in a man aged 30 to 39 who had recovered from COVID-19. The bases read TGTGCCAGCAGCCCGGGCGCAGCGGGAGCATACAATGAGCAGTTCTTC. Its translation is CASSPGAAGAYNEQFF.